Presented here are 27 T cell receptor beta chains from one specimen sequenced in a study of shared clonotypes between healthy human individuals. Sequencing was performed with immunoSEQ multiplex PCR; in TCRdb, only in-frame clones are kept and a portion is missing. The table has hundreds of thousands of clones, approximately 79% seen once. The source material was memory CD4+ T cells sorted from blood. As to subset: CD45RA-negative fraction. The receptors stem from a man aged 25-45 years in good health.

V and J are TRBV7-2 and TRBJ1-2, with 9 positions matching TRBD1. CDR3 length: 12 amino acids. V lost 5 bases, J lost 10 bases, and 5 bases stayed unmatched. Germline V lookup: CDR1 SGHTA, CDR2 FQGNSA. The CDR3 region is CASSPGTGYYTF. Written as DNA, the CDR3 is TGTGCCAGCAGCCCCGGGACAGGGTACTACACCTTC.

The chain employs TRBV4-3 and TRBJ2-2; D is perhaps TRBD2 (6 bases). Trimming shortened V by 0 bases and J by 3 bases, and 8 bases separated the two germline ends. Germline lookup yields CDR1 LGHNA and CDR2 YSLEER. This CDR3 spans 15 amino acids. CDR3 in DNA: TGCGCCAGCAGCCAAGATGGGAGGTACACCGGGGAGCTGTTTTTT. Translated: CASSQDGRYTGELFF.

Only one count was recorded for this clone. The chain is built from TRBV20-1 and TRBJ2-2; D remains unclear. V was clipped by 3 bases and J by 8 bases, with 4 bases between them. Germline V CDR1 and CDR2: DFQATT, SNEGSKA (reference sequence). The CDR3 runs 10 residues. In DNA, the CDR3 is TGCAGTGCTAGTTTTGGGGAGCTGTTTTTT. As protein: CSASFGELFF.

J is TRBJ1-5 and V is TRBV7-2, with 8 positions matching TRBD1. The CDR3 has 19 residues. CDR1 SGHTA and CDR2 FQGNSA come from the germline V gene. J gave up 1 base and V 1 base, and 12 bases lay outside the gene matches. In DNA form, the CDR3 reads TGTGCCAGCAGCTTAGTAAGCTGGACAGGGTGGGGGAGCAATCAGCCCCAGCATTTT. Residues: CASSLVSWTGWGSNQPQHF.

The CDR3 is CASSRRTGSSYEQYF. CDR3 in DNA: TGTGCCAGCAGCCGACGGACTGGAAGCTCCTACGAGCAGTACTTC. This chain joins TRBV28 and TRBJ2-7, with D possibly being TRBD2 (5 bases). Trimming removed 6 bases at V and 0 bases at J, with 15 bases between. Germline lookup yields CDR1 MDHEN and CDR2 SYDVKM. The CDR3 runs to 15 residues.

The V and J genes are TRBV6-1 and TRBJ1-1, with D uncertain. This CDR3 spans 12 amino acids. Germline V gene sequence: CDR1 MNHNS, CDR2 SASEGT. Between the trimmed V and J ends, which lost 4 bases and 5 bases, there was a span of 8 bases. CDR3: CASSVRETEAFF. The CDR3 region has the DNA TGTGCCAGCAGTGTTCGAGAGACTGAAGCTTTCTTT.

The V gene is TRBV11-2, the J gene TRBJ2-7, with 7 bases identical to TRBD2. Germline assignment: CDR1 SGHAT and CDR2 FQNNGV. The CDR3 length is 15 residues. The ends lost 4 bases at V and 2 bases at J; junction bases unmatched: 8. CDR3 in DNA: TGTGCCAGCAGCTACACCCTTAGCGGGCCCTACGAGCAGTACTTC. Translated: CASSYTLSGPYEQYF.

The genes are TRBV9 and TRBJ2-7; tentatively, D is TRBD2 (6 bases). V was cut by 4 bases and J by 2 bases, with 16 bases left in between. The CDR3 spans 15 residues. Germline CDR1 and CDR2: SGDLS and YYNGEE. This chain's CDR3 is CASSRGLLQTYEQYF. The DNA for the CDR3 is TGTGCCAGCAGCCGCGGACTACTTCAAACCTACGAGCAGTACTTC.

The CDR3 coding sequence is TGTGCCAGCAGCTTGGGGATACGAGGGCGTGGAGAGACCCAGTACTTC. Protein sequence: CASSLGIRGRGETQYF. This chain uses TRBV5-6 with TRBJ2-5; maybe TRBD2 (5 bases). The CDR3 spans 16 residues. Trimming shortened V by 0 bases and J by 4 bases, and 16 bases separated the two germline ends. From germline, CDR1 is SGHDT and CDR2 YYEEEE.

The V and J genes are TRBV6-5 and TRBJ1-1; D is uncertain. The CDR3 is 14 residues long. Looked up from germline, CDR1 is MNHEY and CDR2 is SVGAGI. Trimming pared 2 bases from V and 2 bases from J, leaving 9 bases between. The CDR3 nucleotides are TGTGCCAGCAGTTACGGCCAGCTAAACACTGAAGCTTTCTTT. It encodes CASSYGQLNTEAFF.

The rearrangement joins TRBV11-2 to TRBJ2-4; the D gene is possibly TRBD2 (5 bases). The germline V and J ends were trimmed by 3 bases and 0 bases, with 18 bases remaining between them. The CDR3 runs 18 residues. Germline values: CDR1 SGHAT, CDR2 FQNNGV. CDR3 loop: CASSFGLSGLLAKNIQYF. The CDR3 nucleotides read TGTGCCAGCAGCTTTGGGTTAAGCGGTCTACTAGCCAAAAACATTCAGTACTTC.

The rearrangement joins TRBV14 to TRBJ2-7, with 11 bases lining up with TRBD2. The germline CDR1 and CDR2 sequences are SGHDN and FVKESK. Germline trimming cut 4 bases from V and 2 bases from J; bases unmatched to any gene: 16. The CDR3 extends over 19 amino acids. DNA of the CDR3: TGTGCCAGCAGCCTTCGGGGGCTTCGGACTAGCGGGCAACCCTACGAGCAGTACTTC. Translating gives CASSLRGLRTSGQPYEQYF.

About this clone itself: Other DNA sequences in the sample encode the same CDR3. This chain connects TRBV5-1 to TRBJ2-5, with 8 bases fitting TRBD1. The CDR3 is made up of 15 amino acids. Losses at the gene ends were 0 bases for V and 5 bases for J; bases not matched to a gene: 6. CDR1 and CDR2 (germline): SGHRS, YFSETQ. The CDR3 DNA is TGCGCCAGCAGCTTGGCCGGGACAGGTGAGGAGACCCAGTACTTC. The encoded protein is CASSLAGTGEETQYF. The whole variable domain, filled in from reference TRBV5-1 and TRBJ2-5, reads KAGVTQTPRYLIKTRGQQVTLSCSPISGHRSVSWYQQTPGQGLQFLFEYFSETQRNKGNFPGRFSGRQFSNSRSEMNVSTLELGDSALYLCASSLAGTGEETQYFGPGTRLLVL.

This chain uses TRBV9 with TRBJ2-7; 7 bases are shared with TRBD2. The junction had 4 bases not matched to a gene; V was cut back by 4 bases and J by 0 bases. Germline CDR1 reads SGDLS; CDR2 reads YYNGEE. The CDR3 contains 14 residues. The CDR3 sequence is CASSTAGSSYEQYF. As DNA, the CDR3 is TGTGCCAGCAGCACAGCGGGGAGCTCCTACGAGCAGTACTTC.

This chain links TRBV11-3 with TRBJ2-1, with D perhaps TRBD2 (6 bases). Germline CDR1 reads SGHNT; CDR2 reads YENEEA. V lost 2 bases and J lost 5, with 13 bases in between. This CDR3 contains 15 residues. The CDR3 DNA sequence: TGTGCCAGCAGCTTAAGGAGGGGCGGGCACAATGAGCAGTTCTTC. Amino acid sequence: CASSLRRGGHNEQFF. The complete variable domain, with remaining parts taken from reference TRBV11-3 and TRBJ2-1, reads EAGVVQSPRYKIIEKKQPVAFWCNPISGHNTLYWYLQNLGQGPELLIRYENEEAVDDSQLPKDRFSAERLKGVDSTLKIQPAELGDSAVYLCASSLRRGGHNEQFFGPGTRLTVL.

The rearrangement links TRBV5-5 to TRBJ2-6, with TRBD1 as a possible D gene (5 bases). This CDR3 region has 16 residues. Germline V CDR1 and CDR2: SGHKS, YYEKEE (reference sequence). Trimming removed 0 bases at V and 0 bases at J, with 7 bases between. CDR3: CASSLVGRSGANVLTF. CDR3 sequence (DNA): TGTGCCAGCAGCTTGGTGGGGCGCTCTGGGGCCAACGTCCTGACTTTC.

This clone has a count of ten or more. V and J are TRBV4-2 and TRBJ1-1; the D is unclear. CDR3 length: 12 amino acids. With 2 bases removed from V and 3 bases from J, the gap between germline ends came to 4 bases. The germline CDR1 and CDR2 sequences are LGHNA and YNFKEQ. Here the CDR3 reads CASSQQDTEAFF. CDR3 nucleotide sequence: TGTGCCAGCAGCCAACAGGACACTGAAGCTTTCTTT.

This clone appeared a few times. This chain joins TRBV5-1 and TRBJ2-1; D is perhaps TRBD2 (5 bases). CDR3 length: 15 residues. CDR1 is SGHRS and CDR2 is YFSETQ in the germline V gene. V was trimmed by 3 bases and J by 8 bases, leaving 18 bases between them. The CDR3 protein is CASSWRATTPDEQFF. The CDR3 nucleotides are TGCGCCAGCAGCTGGCGGGCTACTACCCCCGATGAGCAGTTCTTC.

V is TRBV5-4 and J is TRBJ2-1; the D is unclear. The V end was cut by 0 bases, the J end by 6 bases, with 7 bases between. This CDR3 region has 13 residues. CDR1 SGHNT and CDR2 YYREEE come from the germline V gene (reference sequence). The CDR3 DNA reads TGTGCCAGCAGCTTGGTAGGGCCCAATGAGCAGTTCTTC. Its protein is CASSLVGPNEQFF.

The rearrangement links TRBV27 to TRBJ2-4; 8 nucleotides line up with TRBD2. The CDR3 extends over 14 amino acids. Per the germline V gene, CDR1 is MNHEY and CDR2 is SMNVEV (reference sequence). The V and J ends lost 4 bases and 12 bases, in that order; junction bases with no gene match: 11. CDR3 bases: TGTGCCAGCAGTTCGGGGCTAGCGGGTGCAACTCAGTACTTC. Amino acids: CASSSGLAGATQYF.

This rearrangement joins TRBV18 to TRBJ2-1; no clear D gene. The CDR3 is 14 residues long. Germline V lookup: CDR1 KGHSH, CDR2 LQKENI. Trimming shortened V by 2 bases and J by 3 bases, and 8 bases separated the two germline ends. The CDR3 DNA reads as TGTGCCAGCTCACCATCTCACAGCTACAATGAGCAGTTCTTC. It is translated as CASSPSHSYNEQFF.

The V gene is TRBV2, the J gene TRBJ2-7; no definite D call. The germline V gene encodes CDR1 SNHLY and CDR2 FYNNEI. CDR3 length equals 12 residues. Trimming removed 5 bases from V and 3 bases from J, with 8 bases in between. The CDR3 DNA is TGTGCCAGCAGTTTATTCCTCTACGAGCAGTACTTC. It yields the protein CASSLFLYEQYF.

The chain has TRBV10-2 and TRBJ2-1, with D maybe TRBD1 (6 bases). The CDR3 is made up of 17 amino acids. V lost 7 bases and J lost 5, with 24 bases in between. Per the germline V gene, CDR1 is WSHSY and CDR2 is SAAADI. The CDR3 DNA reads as TGCGCCAGCATTGACTCGATTAGGGGACAAGCTAACAATGAGCAGTTCTTC. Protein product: CASIDSIRGQANNEQFF.

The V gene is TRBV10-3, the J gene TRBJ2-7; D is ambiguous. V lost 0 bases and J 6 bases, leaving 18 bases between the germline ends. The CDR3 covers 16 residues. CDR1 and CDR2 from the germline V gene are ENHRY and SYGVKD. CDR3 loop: CAISESFGLDLAEQYF. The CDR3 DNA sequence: TGTGCCATCAGTGAGTCTTTCGGGCTCGACCTCGCCGAGCAGTACTTC.

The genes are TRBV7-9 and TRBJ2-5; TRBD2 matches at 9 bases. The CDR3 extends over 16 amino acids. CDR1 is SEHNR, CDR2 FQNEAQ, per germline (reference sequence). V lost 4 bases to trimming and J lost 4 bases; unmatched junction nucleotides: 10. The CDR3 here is CASSYPGGRAGETQYF. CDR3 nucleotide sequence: TGTGCCAGCAGCTACCCGGGCGGGAGGGCCGGAGAGACCCAGTACTTC.

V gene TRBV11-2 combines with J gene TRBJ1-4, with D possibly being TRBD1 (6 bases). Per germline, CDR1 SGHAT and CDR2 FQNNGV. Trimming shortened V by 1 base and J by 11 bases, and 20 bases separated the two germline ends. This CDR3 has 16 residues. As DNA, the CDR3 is TGTGCCAGCAGCTTAGCCTTAGCGGCCAATAGGGGGAAACTGTTTTTT. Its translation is CASSLALAANRGKLFF.

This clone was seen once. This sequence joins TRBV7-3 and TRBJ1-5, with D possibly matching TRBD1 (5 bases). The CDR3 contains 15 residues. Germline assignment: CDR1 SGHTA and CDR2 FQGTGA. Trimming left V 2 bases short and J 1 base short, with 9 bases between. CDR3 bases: TGTGCCAGCAGCTTATCCGGGGGGAGCAATCAGCCCCAGCATTTT. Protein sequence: CASSLSGGSNQPQHF.